This is a list of T cell receptor beta chains from one sample in a study of cytotoxic CD8 clonotypes in ibrutinib-treated CLL. Using immunoSEQ multiplex PCR, the repertoire was profiled, and TCRdb retains in-frame clones only, with some absent. The sample contains roughly 63,000 clones, around 52% of which appear only once. The sequences come from PBMCs, collected after 12 months of ibrutinib treatment. These receptors were collected from a human donor with chronic lymphocytic leukemia. The CDR3 runs from the conserved cysteine through the conserved F or W. The D gene is left open where the match is weak. Clone size is not always given. Where it is, it says once, few, many or a class for expanded clones.

D gene	V gene	J gene	clone size	CDR3 DNA	CDR3 protein
.	TRBV2	TRBJ2-7	many	TGTGCCAGCAGTGAAGGAGGATCTTCCTACGAGCAGTACTTC	CASSEGGSSYEQYF
.	TRBV6-6	TRBJ2-1	.	TGTGCCAGCAGCGCAGGACAGGGACTATACAATGAGCAGTTCTTC	CASSAGQGLYNEQFF
.	TRBV5-4	TRBJ2-1	.	TGTGCCAGCAGCTTGGTTGGGTACAATGAGCAGTTCTTC	CASSLVGYNEQFF
.	TRBV28	TRBJ2-5	few	TGTGCCAGCAGTCTCCCCGGACCCGGACGGGAGACCCAGTACTTC	CASSLPGPGRETQYF
.	TRBV5-1	TRBJ2-5	.	TGCGCCAGCAGCCACAGGCTTACTCATCAAGAGACCCAGTACTTC	CASSHRLTHQETQYF
.	TRBV2	TRBJ2-1	.	TGTGCCAGCCTCATTATTAACAGGGGAGGACGATACAATGAGCAGTTCTTC	CASLIINRGGRYNEQFF
TRBD2	TRBV5-1	TRBJ2-3	.	TGCGCCAGCAGCCGTACTAGCGGTAGCACAGATACGCAGTATTTT	CASSRTSGSTDTQYF
TRBD1	TRBV12-5	TRBJ1-1	.	TGTGCTAGTGCCGGGACAGCCAACACTGAAGCTTTCTTT	CASAGTANTEAFF
.	TRBV9	TRBJ1-5	.	TGTGCCAGCAGCAACGGTTTAGGCAATCAGCCCCAGCATTTT	CASSNGLGNQPQHF
TRBD2	TRBV9	TRBJ2-3	.	TGTGCCAGCAGCGTAACAATCGCTAGCGGGGGAGCAACGCAGTATTTT	CASSVTIASGGATQYF
TRBD2	TRBV19	TRBJ2-1	.	TGTGCCAGTAGTGGGCGGGGGTCCTCCTACAATGAGCAGTTCTTC	CASSGRGSSYNEQFF
.	TRBV7-2	TRBJ1-2	.	TGTGCCAGCAGCTTATCGAGGGGCCCCTATGGCTACACCTTC	CASSLSRGPYGYTF